A single sample gave rise to the 22 T cell receptor beta chains below, sequenced in a study of response to subunit inactivated influenza vaccine. TCRdb re-analysed the RT-PCR reads in MiXCR, keeping a single row per CDR3 protein. The profile shows 560,000 or so distinct CDR3 sequences, roughly 8.2% of them singletons. The source was PBMCs from blood, collected less than 30 months after vaccination. The receptors originated from a man between 50 and 69 years old who received an inactivated influenza vaccine.

This clonotype was seen a few times. The chain is built from TRBV14 and TRBJ2-1; D call uncertain. This CDR3 has 12 residues. The germline V gene has CDR1 SGHDN and CDR2 FVKESK. Between the trimmed V and J ends, which lost 4 bases and 8 bases, there was a span of 9 bases. CDR3 DNA: TGTGCCAGCAGCCCCTTGGGCGATGAGCAGTTCTTC. Translated, it gives CASSPLGDEQFF.

This clonotype was seen repeatedly, ten times or more. For the CDR3, the DNA is TGTGCCAGCAGCTTATACGTTCTGGGTGAGCAGTTCTTC. It yields the protein CASSLYVLGEQFF. The chain couples TRBV7-9 to TRBJ2-1; D gene ambiguous. CDR3 length: 13 amino acids. Germline-derived CDR1 and CDR2 are SEHNR and FQNEAQ (reference sequence). V dropped 2 bases and J dropped 9 bases, with 11 bases sitting between them.

This clonotype showed up many times. The chain employs TRBV10-3 and TRBJ1-2; no definite D call. This CDR3 contains 13 residues. Germline-derived CDR1 and CDR2 are ENHRY and SYGVKD. V was pared by 3 bases and J by 5 bases, with 10 bases between. DNA of the CDR3: TGTGCCATCAGTGATGAACCCCTATATGGCTACACCTTC. Encoded protein: CAISDEPLYGYTF.

In its sample, this clonotype was seen a few times. The chain employs TRBV5-1 and TRBJ1-1; D may be TRBD1 (5 bases). Trimming took off 0 bases at V and 0 bases at J, with 9 bases between the two ends. This CDR3 region has 15 residues. Per the germline V gene, CDR1 is SGHRS and CDR2 is YFSETQ. CDR3 loop: CASSLGGELNTEAFF. For the CDR3, the DNA is TGCGCCAGCAGCTTGGGGGGGGAATTGAACACTGAAGCTTTCTTT.

This clonotype was seen at least ten times. V and J are TRBV5-1 and TRBJ2-5; TRBD1 might be the D (6 bases). V lost 2 bases to trimming and J lost 3 bases, with 11 bases between them. The CDR3 loop spans 14 amino acids. Germline values: CDR1 SGHRS, CDR2 YFSETQ. The DNA of the CDR3 is TGCGCCAGCAGCTTAACCGGGACAAAAGAGACCCAGTACTTC. Translating gives CASSLTGTKETQYF.

This clonotype has just a few counts. The V and J genes are TRBV7-2 and TRBJ2-1; either TRBD1 or TRBD2 may supply D (5 bases each). The CDR3 length is 14 residues. V lost 1 base, J lost 9 bases, and 13 bases lay in between. Germline V gene data show CDR1 as SGHTA and CDR2 as FQGNSA. CDR3 DNA sequence: TGTGCCAGCAGCTTAGGAGGGGCAAGCGGTGAGCAGTTCTTC. Encoded protein: CASSLGGASGEQFF.

The chain combines TRBV9 with TRBJ1-2; TRBD1 matches at 7 bases. The junction had 12 bases not matched to a gene; V was cut back by 3 bases and J by 7 bases. The CDR3 contains 15 residues. The germline V gene encodes CDR1 SGDLS and CDR2 YYNGEE. The CDR3 sequence is CASSGGDRVSGGYTF. The CDR3 DNA reads TGTGCCAGCAGCGGGGGAGACAGGGTGTCAGGTGGCTACACCTTC.

The chain recombines TRBV18 with TRBJ2-3; 7 bases match TRBD1. Germline V gene data show CDR1 as KGHSH and CDR2 as LQKENI. The junction had 2 bases not matched to a gene; V was cut back by 3 bases and J by 5 bases. This CDR3 has 13 residues. CDR3 loop: CASSPGTEDTQYF. The CDR3 DNA sequence: TGTGCCAGCTCACCGGGGACAGAAGATACGCAGTATTTT.

This CDR3 reads CASSQGDRDNEQFF. CDR3 nucleotide sequence: TGTGCCAGCAGCCAAGGGGACAGGGACAATGAGCAGTTCTTC. This chain connects TRBV4-2 to TRBJ2-1; TRBD1 matches 9 bases. The germline V gene encodes CDR1 LGHNA and CDR2 YNFKEQ. This CDR3 spans 14 amino acids. V dropped 1 base and J dropped 5; count of bases not matched to a gene: 0.

The rearrangement links TRBV7-9 to TRBJ2-7; TRBD1 matches at 12 bases. V was pared by 4 bases and J by 9 bases, with 13 bases of the junction left unmatched. This CDR3 is 16 amino acids long. The germline CDR1 and CDR2 sequences are SEHNR and FQNEAQ (reference sequence). Here the CDR3 reads CASSSTSGTGGIVQYF. The CDR3 DNA reads TGTGCCAGCAGCTCTACGTCGGGGACAGGGGGCATAGTGCAGTACTTC.

This clonotype appeared many times. V gene TRBV5-1 combines with J gene TRBJ2-7, with D possibly TRBD1 on 5 matching bases. The germline V gene has CDR1 SGHRS and CDR2 YFSETQ. The CDR3 runs to 16 residues. Trimming pared 0 bases from V and 0 bases from J, leaving 13 bases between. The CDR3: CASSLEGAPLSYEQYF. CDR3 coding DNA: TGCGCCAGCAGCTTGGAAGGGGCCCCACTCTCCTACGAGCAGTACTTC.

This clonotype has only a few counts. This rearrangement joins TRBV5-1 to TRBJ2-7, with TRBD1 identical over 7 bases. Germline V gives CDR1 SGHRS, CDR2 YFSETQ. This CDR3 comprises 16 residues. The J segment lost 0 bases and the V segment lost 4 bases, leaving 10 bases of the junction unmatched. The CDR3 reads CASSPNTGDSSYEQYF. In DNA form, the CDR3 reads TGCGCCAGCAGCCCGAATACAGGGGATAGCTCCTACGAGCAGTACTTC.

The rearrangement links TRBV24-1 to TRBJ2-3; 8 bases line up with TRBD2. V lost 9 bases to trimming and J lost 1 base; unmatched junction nucleotides: 2. The CDR3 loop spans 13 amino acids. From germline, CDR1 is KGHDR and CDR2 SFDVKD. The CDR3 DNA sequence: TGTGCCACCCAGACTAGCGGCACAGATACGCAGTATTTT. It encodes CATQTSGTDTQYF.

Many counts were recorded for this clonotype. The rearrangement joins TRBV24-1 to TRBJ2-1; 12 bases map to TRBD1. The CDR3 covers 17 residues. Germline CDR1 reads KGHDR; CDR2 reads SFDVKD. V was clipped by 2 bases and J by 6 bases; unmatched bases: 7. Here the CDR3 DNA reads TGTGCCACCAGTGATTCCCGCGGGACAGGGGGCATCAATGAGCAGTTCTTC. Translated: CATSDSRGTGGINEQFF.

The CDR3 DNA sequence: TGTGCCAGCAGCACGGGACACGCCTACGAGCAGTACTTC. Translated, it gives CASSTGHAYEQYF. V usage is TRBV7-2 and J usage is TRBJ2-7; possibly TRBD1 for D (6 bases). Looked up from germline, CDR1 is SGHTA and CDR2 is FQGNSA. Trimming stripped 5 bases from V and 2 bases from J, with 10 bases between. The CDR3 runs to 13 residues. Combining the CDR3 with reference TRBV7-2 and TRBJ2-7 gives the whole variable domain GAGVSQSPSNKVTEKGKDVELRCDPISGHTALYWYRQSLGQGLEFLIYFQGNSAPDKSGLPSDRFSAERTGGSVSTLTIQRTQQEDSAVYLCASSTGHAYEQYFGPGTRLTVT.

Only a few counts were recorded for this clonotype. The genes are TRBV4-1 and TRBJ1-1; 8 bases are a match to TRBD1. Per germline, CDR1 MGHRA and CDR2 YSYEKL. J lost 8 bases, V lost 2 bases, and 10 bases had no gene match. CDR3 length: 15 residues. The CDR3 loop reads CASSQQGAPLFEAFF. CDR3 sequence (DNA): TGCGCCAGCAGCCAACAGGGGGCACCATTGTTCGAAGCTTTCTTT.

This clonotype was recorded a few times. V is TRBV7-2 and J is TRBJ2-7; 12 bases map to TRBD2. The germline V gene has CDR1 SGHTA and CDR2 FQGNSA. Unmatched junction bases numbered 11, after V lost 7 bases and J lost 1 base. The CDR3 length is 17 residues. The CDR3 loop reads CASTVQPGLAGSYEQYF. The CDR3, as DNA: TGTGCCAGCACCGTACAGCCAGGACTAGCGGGGTCCTACGAGCAGTACTTC. Looking up the rest from reference TRBV7-2 and TRBJ2-7 gives the full variable domain: GAGVSQSPSNKVTEKGKDVELRCDPISGHTALYWYRQSLGQGLEFLIYFQGNSAPDKSGLPSDRFSAERTGGSVSTLTIQRTQQEDSAVYLCASTVQPGLAGSYEQYFGPGTRLTVT.

This clonotype was counted at least ten times. The CDR3 bases are TGTGCCAGCAGGCGGGGCACAGATACGCAGTATTTT. It is translated as CASRRGTDTQYF. V gene TRBV12-3 or TRBV12-4 combines with J gene TRBJ2-3; the D gene is possibly TRBD2 (5 bases). CDR3 length: 12 residues. Trimming left V 6 bases short and J 1 base short, with 5 bases between.

The chain recombines TRBV5-1 with TRBJ2-3, with a possible D match to TRBD2 (5 bases). V lost 1 base to trimming and J lost 0 bases, with 12 bases between them. CDR3 length: 16 amino acids. Germline loops: CDR1 SGHRS, CDR2 YFSETQ. This CDR3 reads CASSLLQRTSTDTQYF. The CDR3 DNA is TGCGCCAGCAGCTTGCTCCAGCGGACGAGCACAGATACGCAGTATTTT.

This clonotype was detected a few times. The chain has TRBV12-3 or TRBV12-4 and TRBJ2-7; 9 bases line up with TRBD1. The CDR3 runs 15 residues. Losses at the gene ends were 4 bases for V and 3 bases for J; bases not matched to a gene: 7. The CDR3 region has the DNA TGTGCCAGCAGTTCCCCGGGACAGGGAGACTACGAGCAGTACTTC. Translating gives CASSSPGQGDYEQYF.

This clonotype turned up a few times. The chain carries TRBV24-1 and TRBJ2-5; 8 bases align to TRBD1. The ends lost 4 bases at V and 4 bases at J; junction bases unmatched: 7. CDR3 length: 15 amino acids. In germline, CDR1 is KGHDR, CDR2 SFDVKD. CDR3: CATSDPDRVGETQYF. The CDR3 bases are TGTGCCACCAGTGACCCGGACAGGGTGGGAGAGACCCAGTACTTC.

This clonotype turned up a few times. The V gene is TRBV3-1, the J gene TRBJ1-6; D uncertain. Germline CDR1 reads LGHDT; CDR2 reads YNNKEL (reference sequence). V lost 3 bases and J 7 bases, leaving 10 bases between the germline ends. The CDR3 is 14 residues long. CDR3 bases: TGTGCCAGCAGCCAGATGAACGGGAATTCACCCCTCCACTTT. Its protein product is CASSQMNGNSPLHF.